These 9 T cell receptor beta chains were sequenced from one sample in a study of blood T cells in healthy people across ages. Alongside a J-beta primer mix, a sample-barcoded 5' primer served in a second PCR lasting about 7 to 11 cycles. TCRdb fed the 5' RACE reads into MiXCR, producing one record per CDR3 protein. This table has 650,000 to 700,000 distinct CDR3 sequences, roughly half appearing once. The sequenced material came from blood. The receptors here all came from a woman aged 80 or over in good health.

The table lists this clonotype with many counts. The genes are TRBV20-1 and TRBJ2-3, with 9 bases matching TRBD2. Germline V CDR1 and CDR2: DFQATT, SNEGSKA (reference sequence). The junction had 9 bases not matched to a gene; V was cut back by 5 bases and J by 6 bases. CDR3 length: 14 amino acids. This CDR3 is CSAAHSGSGDTQYF. The CDR3 DNA reads TGCAGTGCTGCCCATAGCGGGAGCGGGGATACGCAGTATTTT.

This clonotype was counted between two and nine times. The rearrangement joins TRBV7-3 to TRBJ2-3, with D maybe TRBD2 (7 bases). The CDR3 runs 17 residues. Germline V gene sequence: CDR1 SGHTA, CDR2 FQGTGA. V lost 2 bases, J lost 1 base, and 16 bases lay in between. Written as DNA, the CDR3 is TGTGCCAGCAGCTTAGGTTCACTAGGGGGGGGCACAGATACGCAGTATTTT. Its protein is CASSLGSLGGGTDTQYF.

The count of this clonotype is one. The CDR3 nucleotides read TGTGCCAGCAGCAGCCGCGCCCAACTAGCGGGAACCAATGAGCAGTTCTTC. Protein: CASSSRAQLAGTNEQFF. This chain links TRBV7-9 with TRBJ2-1, with 10 bases matching TRBD2. CDR3 size: 17 residues. Germline V gene data show CDR1 as SEHNR and CDR2 as FQNEAQ (reference sequence). V lost 5 bases and J lost 6; bases outside the gene matches: 13.

This clonotype was recorded a few times. A read error may be the cause here, since a much bigger clone is one base away. The V gene is TRBV5-1, the J gene TRBJ2-5; possibly TRBD2 for D (6 bases). V was shortened by 2 bases and J by 11 bases, with 19 bases between the two germline ends. CDR1 SGHRS and CDR2 YFSETQ come from the germline V gene. The CDR3 has 14 amino acids. The CDR3 is CASSLSGYYNEQYF. In nucleotides, the CDR3 is TGCGCCAGCAGCTTAAGCGGGTATTACAATGAGCAGTACTTC.

The sample holds many counts of this clonotype. This chain joins TRBV20-1 and TRBJ1-1; D not resolved. The CDR3 extends over 14 amino acids. V dropped 0 bases and J dropped 1 base, with 9 bases sitting between them. The germline gives CDR1 DFQATT, CDR2 SNEGSKA (reference sequence). The CDR3 loop reads CSARDPKQNTEAFF. The DNA for the CDR3 is TGCAGTGCTAGAGATCCTAAACAGAACACTGAAGCTTTCTTT.

This clonotype turned up a few times. The V call is TRBV28, the J call TRBJ2-5; D possibly corresponds to TRBD2 (6 bases). The CDR3 covers 13 residues. Trimming pared 5 bases from V and 5 bases from J, leaving 12 bases between. Looked up from germline, CDR1 is MDHEN and CDR2 is SYDVKM. CDR3 DNA: TGTGCCAGCAGTGCCGCGGGGCGGGAGACCCAGTACTTC. Its protein product is CASSAAGRETQYF.

As regards this clonotype: It may be a read error: a sequence one base away is much more abundant. The rearrangement joins TRBV4-1 to TRBJ2-7; 12 bases line up with TRBD2. Germline trimming cut 2 bases from V and 10 bases from J; bases unmatched to any gene: 15. Germline V gene data show CDR1 as MGHRA and CDR2 as YSYEKL. The CDR3 has 17 amino acids. The CDR3: CASSQLGTSGLKEAQYF. The CDR3 DNA is TGCGCCAGCAGCCAACTAGGGACTAGCGGGCTTAAAGAGGCCCAGTACTTC.

This clonotype was seen at least ten times. The chain recombines TRBV5-1 with TRBJ2-1; D remains unclear. This CDR3 spans 15 amino acids. CDR1 and CDR2 (germline): SGHRS, YFSETQ. Trimming cost V 0 bases and J 0 bases, with 7 bases left between them. The CDR3 protein is CASSLDGDSYNEQFF. DNA for the CDR3: TGCGCCAGCAGCTTGGATGGTGACTCCTACAATGAGCAGTTCTTC.

The rearrangement uses TRBV6-1 and TRBJ1-2; D gene unclear. Per germline, CDR1 MNHNS and CDR2 SASEGT. This CDR3 region has 14 residues. The V end lost 6 bases, the J end lost 1 base, and 12 bases lay between the germline ends. The CDR3 loop is CASSKNTDNYGYTF. CDR3 DNA: TGTGCCAGCAGCAAAAATACAGATAACTATGGCTACACCTTC.